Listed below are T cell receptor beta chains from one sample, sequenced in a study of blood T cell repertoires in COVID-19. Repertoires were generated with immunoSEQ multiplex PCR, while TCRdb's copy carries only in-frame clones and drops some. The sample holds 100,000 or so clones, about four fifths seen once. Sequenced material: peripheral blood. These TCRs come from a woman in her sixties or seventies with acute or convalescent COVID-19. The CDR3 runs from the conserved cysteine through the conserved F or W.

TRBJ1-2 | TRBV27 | CASSIGVGNYGYTF
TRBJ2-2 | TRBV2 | CASEETGGRAGELFF
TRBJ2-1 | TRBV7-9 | CASSLPRQGGDEQFF
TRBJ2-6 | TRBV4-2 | CASSPFSGANVLTF
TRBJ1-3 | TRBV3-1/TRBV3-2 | CASSPGMFGNTIYF
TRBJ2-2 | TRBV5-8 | CASSFQTGGTGELFF
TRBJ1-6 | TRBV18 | CASSPDRDSPLHF
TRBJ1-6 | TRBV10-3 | CATLQTGGHGSPLHF
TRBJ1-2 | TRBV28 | CASSSARIYGYTF
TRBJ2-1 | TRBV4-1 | CASSPLDRGDYNEQFF
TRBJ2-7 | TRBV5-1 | CASSITGSEQYF
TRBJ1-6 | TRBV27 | CASGPSAGHNSPLHF
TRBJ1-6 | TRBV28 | CASSLVTGNSPLHF
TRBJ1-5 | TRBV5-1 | CASSFDGRGGQPQHF
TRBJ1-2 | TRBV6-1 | CASSEQQGANYGYTF
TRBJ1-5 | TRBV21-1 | CASSKDTPRDRGLYSNQPQHF
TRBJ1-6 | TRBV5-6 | CASSLEPGHSSPLHF
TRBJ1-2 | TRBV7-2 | CASSLGRQDGYTF
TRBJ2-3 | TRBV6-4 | CASSERAGGPDTQYF
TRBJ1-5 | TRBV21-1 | CASNRRRGGEIGQPQHF
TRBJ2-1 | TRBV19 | CASSGAGSSGRVGLDEQFF
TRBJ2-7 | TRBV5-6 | CASSFRATSSYEQYF
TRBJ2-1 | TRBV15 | CATSTGLAGGSYNEQFF
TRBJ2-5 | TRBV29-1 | CSVGQSGQETQYF
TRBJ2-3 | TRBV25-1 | CASSDQRGTGWGTQYF
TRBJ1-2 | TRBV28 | CASSARQTLPYGYTF
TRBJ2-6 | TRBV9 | CASSVAGGTAGANVLTF
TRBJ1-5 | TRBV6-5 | CASSPMRNSNQPQHF
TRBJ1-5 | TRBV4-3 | CASSQDQEQPQHF
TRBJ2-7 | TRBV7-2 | CASSPLLAASYEQYF
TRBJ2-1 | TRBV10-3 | CAIRGGPLAGVHNEQFF
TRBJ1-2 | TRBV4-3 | CASSQGRGLSGYTF
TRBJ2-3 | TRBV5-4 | CASSFQTPSGRTQYF
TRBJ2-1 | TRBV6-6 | CASSSLASSSYNEQFF
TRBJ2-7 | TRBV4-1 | CASSPSWDRGYYEQYF
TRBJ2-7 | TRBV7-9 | CASSLAATGEQYF
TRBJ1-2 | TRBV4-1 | CASSQPTLGGYGYTF
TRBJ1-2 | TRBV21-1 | CASSKGDRGDDGYTF
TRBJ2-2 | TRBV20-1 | CSASMGQITGELFF
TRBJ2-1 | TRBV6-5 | CASRPNPPAGEQFF